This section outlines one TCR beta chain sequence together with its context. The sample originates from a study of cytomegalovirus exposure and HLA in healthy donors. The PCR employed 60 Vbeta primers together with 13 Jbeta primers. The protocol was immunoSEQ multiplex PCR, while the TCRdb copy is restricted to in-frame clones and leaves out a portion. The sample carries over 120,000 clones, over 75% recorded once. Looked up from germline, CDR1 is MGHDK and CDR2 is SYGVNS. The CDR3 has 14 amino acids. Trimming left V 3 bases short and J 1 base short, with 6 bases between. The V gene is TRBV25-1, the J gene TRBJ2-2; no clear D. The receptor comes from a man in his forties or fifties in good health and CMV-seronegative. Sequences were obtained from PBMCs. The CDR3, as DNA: TGTGCCAGCAGTGAGCCAGGGAACACCGGGGAGCTGTTTTTT. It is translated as CASSEPGNTGELFF.